This T cell receptor beta chain was identified during a study of blood T cell repertoires in COVID-19. Study-wide context: Sample material is recorded as cDNA or gDNA derived from T cells, B-cell-depleted T cells, or PBMCs.

Libraries were prepared by immunoSEQ multiplex PCR; TCRdb keeps only in-frame clonotypes and omits some of them. The sample yields about 200,000 clones, 79% seen once. CDR3 length: 17 amino acids. Germline V gene data show CDR1 as SNHLY and CDR2 as FYNNEI. V lost 5 bases, J lost 4 bases, and 16 bases stayed unmatched. Sequenced material: peripheral blood. The clonotype was recovered from a woman between 40 and 50 years old with COVID-19, enrolled during active disease. The V and J genes are TRBV2 and TRBJ1-1, with 7 bases that match TRBD1. The CDR3 loop reads CASSMRKGADRGTEAFF. DNA of the CDR3: TGTGCCAGCAGTATGAGGAAGGGGGCTGATAGGGGCACTGAAGCTTTCTTT.